The entry below gives a single TCR beta chain sequence along with its context. This table comes from immunoSEQ multiplex PCR, and its TCRdb copy is limited to in-frame clones, with some not included. The data contain roughly 300,000 clones, 75% to 95% of them singletons. This record belongs to a study of blood T cell repertoires in COVID-19. Looking at the study overall: The United States, Italy and Spain provided the acute and convalescent COVID-19 samples.

Trimming cost V 1 base and J 3 bases, with 10 bases left between them. Germline V gives CDR1 SQVTM, CDR2 ANQGSEA. There are 13 residues in the CDR3. Sequenced material: PBMCs or T cells enriched from blood (not recorded which). The sequence came from a woman aged 25 to 39 who had recovered from COVID-19. The J gene is TRBJ2-7, the V gene TRBV29-1; a weak D match, TRBD1 (5 bases). The CDR3: CSVEGGSHYEQYF. CDR3 in DNA: TGCAGCGTTGAAGGGGGCTCGCACTACGAGCAGTACTTC.